Here is one TCR beta chain with its context. The data stem from a study of blood T cell repertoires in COVID-19. Measured with immunoSEQ multiplex PCR; TCRdb has only the in-frame clones, and not every one. The data show roughly 150,000 clones, with roughly 87% seen just once and about 5% held by the top ten. Germline CDR1 is MNHEY and CDR2 is SVGAGI. V was shortened by 2 bases and J by 10 bases, with 5 bases between the two germline ends. This CDR3 spans 10 amino acids. The chain recombines TRBV6-5 with TRBJ1-1; D gene unclear. Sequenced material: peripheral blood. This TCR was sampled from a human donor in a cohort sampled during active COVID-19. The CDR3 reads CASSYGRAFF. As DNA, the CDR3 is TGTGCCAGCAGTTACGGGAGAGCTTTCTTT.